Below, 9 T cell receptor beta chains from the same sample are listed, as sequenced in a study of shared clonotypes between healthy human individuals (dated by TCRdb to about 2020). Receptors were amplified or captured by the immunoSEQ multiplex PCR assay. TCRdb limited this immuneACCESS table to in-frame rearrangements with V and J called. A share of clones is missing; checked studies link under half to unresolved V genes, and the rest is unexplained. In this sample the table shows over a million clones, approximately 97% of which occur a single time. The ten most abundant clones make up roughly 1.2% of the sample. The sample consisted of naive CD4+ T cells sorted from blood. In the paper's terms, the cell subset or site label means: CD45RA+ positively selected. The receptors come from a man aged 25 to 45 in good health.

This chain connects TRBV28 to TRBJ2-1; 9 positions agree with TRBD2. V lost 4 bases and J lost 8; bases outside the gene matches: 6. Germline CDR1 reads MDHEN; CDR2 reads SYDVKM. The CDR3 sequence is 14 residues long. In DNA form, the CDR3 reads TGTGCCAGCAGTTCGGCTAGCGGGGTCGATGAGCAGTTCTTC. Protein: CASSSASGVDEQFF.

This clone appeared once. CDR3 region: CASSPKRDRGTGELFF. The CDR3 DNA follows: TGTGCCAGCAGCCCCAAGCGGGACAGGGGAACCGGGGAGCTGTTTTTT. This sequence joins TRBV9 and TRBJ2-2; TRBD1 aligns across 10 bases. This CDR3 has 16 amino acids. V lost 4 bases, J lost 5 bases, and 8 bases stayed unmatched. From germline, CDR1 is SGDLS and CDR2 YYNGEE. The full variable domain, completed using reference TRBV9 and TRBJ2-2, is DSGVTQTPKHLITATGQRVTLRCSPRSGDLSVYWYQQSLDQGLQFLIQYYNGEERAKGNILERFSAQQFPDLHSELNLSSLELGDSALYFCASSPKRDRGTGELFFGEGSRLTVL.

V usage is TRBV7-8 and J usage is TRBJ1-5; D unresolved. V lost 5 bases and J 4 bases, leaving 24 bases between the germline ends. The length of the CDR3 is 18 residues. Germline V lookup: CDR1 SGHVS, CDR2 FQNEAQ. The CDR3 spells CASSHSAGPELRNQPQHF. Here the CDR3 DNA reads TGTGCCAGCAGCCACAGTGCAGGCCCGGAGCTAAGAAATCAGCCCCAGCATTTT.

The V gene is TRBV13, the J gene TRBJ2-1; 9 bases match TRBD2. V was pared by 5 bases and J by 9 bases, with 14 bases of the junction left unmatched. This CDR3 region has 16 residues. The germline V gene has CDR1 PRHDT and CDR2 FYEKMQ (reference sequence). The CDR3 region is CASSPLRREGVREQFF. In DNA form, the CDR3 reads TGTGCCAGCAGCCCTCTTCGGCGGGAGGGTGTTCGTGAGCAGTTCTTC.

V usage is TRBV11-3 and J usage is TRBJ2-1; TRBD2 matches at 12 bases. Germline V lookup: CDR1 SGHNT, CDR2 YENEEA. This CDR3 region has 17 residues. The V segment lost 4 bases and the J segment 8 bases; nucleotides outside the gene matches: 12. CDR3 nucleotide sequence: TGTGCCAGCAGCTCAGCGGGCGGGACTAGCGGGTCGTATGAGCAGTTCTTC. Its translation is CASSSAGGTSGSYEQFF.

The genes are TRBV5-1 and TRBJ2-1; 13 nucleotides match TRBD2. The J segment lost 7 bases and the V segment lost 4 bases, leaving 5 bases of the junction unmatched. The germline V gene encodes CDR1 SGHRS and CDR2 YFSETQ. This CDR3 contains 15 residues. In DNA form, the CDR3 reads TGCGCCAGCAGCATTGGACTAGCGGGAGTAAATGAGCAGTTCTTC. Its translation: CASSIGLAGVNEQFF.

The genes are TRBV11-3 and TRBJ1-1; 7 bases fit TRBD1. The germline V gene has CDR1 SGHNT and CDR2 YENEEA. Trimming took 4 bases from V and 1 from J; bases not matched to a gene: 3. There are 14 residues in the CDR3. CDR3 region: CASSYTGENTEAFF. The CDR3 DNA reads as TGTGCCAGCAGCTACACAGGGGAGAACACTGAAGCTTTCTTT.

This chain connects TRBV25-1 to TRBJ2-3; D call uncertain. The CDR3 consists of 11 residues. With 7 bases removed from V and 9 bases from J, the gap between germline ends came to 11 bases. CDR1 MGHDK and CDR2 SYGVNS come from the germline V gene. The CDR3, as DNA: TGTGCCAGCAAGAGAGTAGAAACGCAGTATTTT. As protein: CASKRVETQYF.

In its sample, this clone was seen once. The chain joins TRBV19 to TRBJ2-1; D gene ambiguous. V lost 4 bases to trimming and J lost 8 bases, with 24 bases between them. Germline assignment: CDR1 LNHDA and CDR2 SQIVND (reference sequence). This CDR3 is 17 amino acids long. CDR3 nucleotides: TGTGCCAGTAGTACCCTACGTTCTGCCTCCCCCGGCGATGAGCAGTTCTTC. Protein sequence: CASSTLRSASPGDEQFF.